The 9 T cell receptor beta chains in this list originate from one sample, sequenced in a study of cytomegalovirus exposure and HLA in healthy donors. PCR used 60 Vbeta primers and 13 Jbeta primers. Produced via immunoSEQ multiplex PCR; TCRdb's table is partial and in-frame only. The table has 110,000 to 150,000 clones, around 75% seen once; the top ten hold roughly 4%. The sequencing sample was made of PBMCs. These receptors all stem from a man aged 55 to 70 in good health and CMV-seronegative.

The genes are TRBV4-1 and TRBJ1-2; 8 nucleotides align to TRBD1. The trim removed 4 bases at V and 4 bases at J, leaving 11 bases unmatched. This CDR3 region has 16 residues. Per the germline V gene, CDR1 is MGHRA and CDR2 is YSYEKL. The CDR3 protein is CASSPQDGQGIYGYTF. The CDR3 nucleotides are TGCGCCAGCAGCCCACAAGACGGACAGGGTATCTATGGCTACACCTTC.

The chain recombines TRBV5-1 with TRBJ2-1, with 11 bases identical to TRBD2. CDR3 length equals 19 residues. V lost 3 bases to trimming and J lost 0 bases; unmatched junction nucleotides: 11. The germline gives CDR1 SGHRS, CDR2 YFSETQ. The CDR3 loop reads CASSSQTSGIPSSYNEQFF. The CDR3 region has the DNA TGCGCCAGCAGCTCCCAGACTAGCGGGATACCCAGCTCCTACAATGAGCAGTTCTTC.

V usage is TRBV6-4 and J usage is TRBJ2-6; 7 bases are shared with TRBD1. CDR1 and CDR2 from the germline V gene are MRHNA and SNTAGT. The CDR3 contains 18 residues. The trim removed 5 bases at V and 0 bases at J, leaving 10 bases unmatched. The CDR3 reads CASSPGDSLISGANVLTF. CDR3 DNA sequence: TGTGCCAGCAGTCCTGGGGACAGCCTCATCTCTGGGGCCAACGTCCTGACTTTC.

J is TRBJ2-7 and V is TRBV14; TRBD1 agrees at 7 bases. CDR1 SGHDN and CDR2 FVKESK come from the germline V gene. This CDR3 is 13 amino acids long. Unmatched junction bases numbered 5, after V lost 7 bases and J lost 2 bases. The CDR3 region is CASTQGVTYEQYF. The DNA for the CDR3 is TGTGCCAGCACGCAGGGGGTAACCTACGAGCAGTACTTC.

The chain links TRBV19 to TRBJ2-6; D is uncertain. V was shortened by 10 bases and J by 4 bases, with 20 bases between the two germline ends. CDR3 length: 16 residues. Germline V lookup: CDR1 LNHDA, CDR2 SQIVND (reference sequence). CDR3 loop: CATTFFKSGGANVLTF. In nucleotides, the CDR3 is TGTGCCACCACATTCTTTAAATCCGGGGGGGCCAACGTCCTGACTTTC.

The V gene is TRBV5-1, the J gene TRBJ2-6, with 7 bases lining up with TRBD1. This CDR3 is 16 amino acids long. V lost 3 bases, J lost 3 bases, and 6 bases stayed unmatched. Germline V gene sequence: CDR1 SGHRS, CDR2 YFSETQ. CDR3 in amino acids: CASSSTGFSGANVLTF. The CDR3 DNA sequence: TGCGCCAGCAGCTCGACAGGGTTCAGTGGGGCCAACGTCCTGACTTTC.

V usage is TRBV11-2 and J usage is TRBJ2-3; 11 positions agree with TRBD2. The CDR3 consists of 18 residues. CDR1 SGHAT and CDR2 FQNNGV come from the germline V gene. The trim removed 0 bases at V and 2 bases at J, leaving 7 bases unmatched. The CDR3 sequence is CASSLEWLLAGDTDTQYF. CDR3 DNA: TGTGCCAGCAGCTTAGAATGGTTACTAGCGGGGGACACAGATACGCAGTATTTT.

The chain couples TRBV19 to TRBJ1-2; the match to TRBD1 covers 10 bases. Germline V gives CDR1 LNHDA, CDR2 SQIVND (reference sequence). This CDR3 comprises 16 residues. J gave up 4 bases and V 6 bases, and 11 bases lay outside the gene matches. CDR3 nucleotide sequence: TGTGCCAGTAGCACAAATATCGGGACAGGGGCCTATGGCTACACCTTC. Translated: CASSTNIGTGAYGYTF.

The chain's CDR3 is CASSFSGGAETQYF. CDR3 nucleotide sequence: TGTGCCAGCAGTTTTTCAGGGGGCGCTGAGACCCAGTACTTC. The chain recombines TRBV28 with TRBJ2-5; 8 bases agree with TRBD1. Germline CDR1 is MDHEN and CDR2 is SYDVKM. This CDR3 comprises 14 residues. The V segment lost 3 bases and the J segment 5 bases; nucleotides outside the gene matches: 5.